The 21 T cell receptor beta chains given below trace back to one sample, sequenced in a study of cytomegalovirus exposure and HLA in healthy donors. This PCR relied on a set of 60 Vbeta primers and 13 Jbeta primers. Profiled with immunoSEQ multiplex PCR; TCRdb holds only in-frame clones, not every one. The sample includes more than 100,000 clones, around 76% seen only once; the top ten take around 30%. The sample comprised PBMCs. These receptors originate from a man in his sixties in good health and CMV-seropositive.

Only a few counts were recorded for this clone. The CDR3 reads CASSYKPDTQYF. The CDR3 DNA reads TGCGCCAGCAGCTACAAACCAGATACGCAGTATTTT. The chain has TRBV5-1 and TRBJ2-3; D call uncertain. The CDR3 loop spans 12 amino acids. Trimming left V 3 bases short and J 4 bases short, with 6 bases between. Germline CDR1 SGHRS, CDR2 YFSETQ.

The chain is built from TRBV5-1 and TRBJ2-1, with TRBD2 matching over 12 bases. V lost 0 bases to trimming and J lost 7 bases; unmatched junction nucleotides: 2. The CDR3 runs to 15 residues. In germline, CDR1 is SGHRS, CDR2 YFSETQ. In DNA, the CDR3 is TGCGCCAGCAGCTTGGGACTAGCGGGGGCTAATGAGCAGTTCTTC. It is translated as CASSLGLAGANEQFF.

The DNA for the CDR3 is TGTGCCAGCAGTGAACAGGGGTTGAGGGGAGATACGCAGTATTTT. Encoded protein: CASSEQGLRGDTQYF. V gene TRBV6-1 combines with J gene TRBJ2-3, with a possible D match to TRBD1 (6 bases). The CDR3 length is 15 residues. The V end lost 2 bases, the J end lost 5 bases, and 14 bases lay between the germline ends. Looked up from germline, CDR1 is MNHNS and CDR2 is SASEGT.

The rearrangement links TRBV5-6 to TRBJ2-7; 7 bases agree with TRBD1. The V gene end was trimmed by 2 bases and the J gene end by 6 bases; junction bases not matched to a gene: 11. Germline CDR1 reads SGHDT; CDR2 reads YYEEEE. This CDR3 is built from 15 residues. The CDR3 DNA reads TGTGCCAGCAGCTTCCGACCGACAGGGTCGGGCGAGCAGTACTTC. This gives the protein CASSFRPTGSGEQYF. The full variable domain, with the rest looked up from reference TRBV5-6 and TRBJ2-7, is DAGVTQSPTHLIKTRGQQVTLRCSPKSGHDTVSWYQQALGQGPQFIFQYYEEEERQRGNFPDRFSGHQFPNYSSELNVNALLLGDSALYLCASSFRPTGSGEQYFGPGTRLTVT.

In DNA, the CDR3 is TGTGCCAGTACAGGACAGGGCCCTACTGAAGCTTTCTTT. Translation: CASTGQGPTEAFF. The genes are TRBV19 and TRBJ1-1; 8 bases align to TRBD1. Germline V CDR1 and CDR2: LNHDA, SQIVND (reference sequence). V lost 7 bases and J lost 5; bases outside the gene matches: 6. The length of the CDR3 is 13 residues. Supplemented by reference TRBV19 and TRBJ1-1, the full variable domain reads DGGITQSPKYLFRKEGQNVTLSCEQNLNHDAMYWYRQDPGQGLRLIYYSQIVNDFQKGDIAEGYSVSREKKESFPLTVTSAQKNPTAFYLCASTGQGPTEAFFGQGTRLTVV.

The chain recombines TRBV15 with TRBJ2-5, with 12 nucleotides matching TRBD1. With 5 bases clipped from V and 5 bases from J, the junction kept 9 bases outside the gene matches. Germline-derived CDR1 and CDR2 are LNHNV and YYDKDF (reference sequence). This CDR3 is 16 amino acids long. In nucleotides, the CDR3 is TGTGCCACCAGCCGCCGGGACAGGGGGCGAGGTGAGACCCAGTACTTC. Its protein product is CATSRRDRGRGETQYF.

The gene calls are TRBV7-6 and TRBJ2-1; a weak D match, TRBD2 (6 bases). Germline values: CDR1 SGHVS, CDR2 FNYEAQ. Trimming removed 6 bases from V and 6 bases from J, with 21 bases in between. The CDR3 spans 16 residues. CDR3 residues: CASSLSGTETINEQFF. CDR3 DNA: TGTGCCAGCAGTCTCTCCGGGACTGAGACCATCAATGAGCAGTTCTTC.

The V and J genes are TRBV28 and TRBJ1-5; 8 positions match TRBD1. CDR1 and CDR2 (germline): MDHEN, SYDVKM. After removal of 4 bases from V and 6 bases from J, the junction contained 11 bases not matched to a gene. The CDR3 consists of 16 residues. CDR3 DNA: TGTGCCAGCAGTTGGGGGCTACAGGGGGAAAGTCAGCCCCAGCATTTT. Its protein product is CASSWGLQGESQPQHF.

The rearrangement links TRBV5-1 to TRBJ2-7, with 10 nucleotides matching TRBD1. The CDR3 covers 16 residues. Germline V lookup: CDR1 SGHRS, CDR2 YFSETQ. The V and J ends lost 0 bases and 2 bases, in that order; junction bases with no gene match: 5. Written as DNA, the CDR3 is TGCGCCAGCAGCTTGGAGGGCGGGACAGGGGCCTACGAGCAGTACTTC. Encoded protein: CASSLEGGTGAYEQYF.

This CDR3 reads CASGGQYSNQPQHF. The CDR3 region has the DNA TGTGCCAGCGGAGGACAGTATAGCAATCAGCCCCAGCATTTT. The rearrangement uses TRBV2 and TRBJ1-5; D perhaps matches TRBD1 (6 bases). The CDR3 covers 14 residues. The V and J ends lost 8 bases and 0 bases respectively, with 11 bases between them. Germline V gene sequence: CDR1 SNHLY, CDR2 FYNNEI.

J is TRBJ1-1 and V is TRBV5-1; no definite D call. The CDR3 has 14 amino acids. V shed 1 base and J shed 3 bases, with 10 bases lying between them. CDR1 and CDR2 (germline): SGHRS, YFSETQ. The CDR3 DNA sequence: TGCGCCAGCAGCTTGACTCGGGGAGACACTGAAGCTTTCTTT. It yields the protein CASSLTRGDTEAFF.

V is TRBV18 and J is TRBJ2-7, with TRBD1 matching 7 bases. With V trimmed by 2 bases and J by 4 bases, 11 bases remained unmatched. Germline values: CDR1 KGHSH, CDR2 LQKENI. The length of the CDR3 is 16 residues. CDR3 coding DNA: TGTGCCAGCTCACCAAGCCCAGGACAGGAATTTTACGAGCAGTACTTC. It yields the protein CASSPSPGQEFYEQYF. Together with reference TRBV18 and TRBJ2-7, the CDR3 gives the full variable domain: NAGVMQNPRHLVRRRGQEARLRCSPMKGHSHVYWYRQLPEEGLKFMVYLQKENIIDESGMPKERFSAEFPKEGPSILRIQQVVRGDSAAYFCASSPSPGQEFYEQYFGPGTRLTVT.

The V gene is TRBV2, the J gene TRBJ1-1, with D possibly TRBD1 on 5 matching bases. Trimming left V 3 bases short and J 4 bases short, with 12 bases between. Germline V gene lookup returns CDR1 SNHLY and CDR2 FYNNEI. The CDR3 runs to 14 residues. CDR3 DNA: TGTGCCAGCAGTGACTTGCTCGGGGGCACTGAAGCTTTCTTT. This encodes CASSDLLGGTEAFF.

The chain has TRBV7-3 and TRBJ2-5, with D perhaps TRBD1 (5 bases). Trimming cost V 5 bases and J 1 base, with 14 bases left between them. The CDR3 spans 15 residues. The V gene's germline CDR1 is SGHTA and CDR2 FQGTGA. The chain's CDR3 is CASSIDRVTQETQYF. CDR3 DNA sequence: TGTGCCAGCAGCATAGACAGAGTTACCCAAGAGACCCAGTACTTC.

This clone appeared a few times. The chain links TRBV7-8 to TRBJ2-5; 15 bases match TRBD2. The CDR3 runs to 17 residues. Germline V gives CDR1 SGHVS, CDR2 FQNEAQ. Unmatched junction bases numbered 9, after V lost 5 bases and J lost 5 bases. The CDR3 is CASSPGLAGGTIETQYF. CDR3 bases: TGTGCCAGCAGCCCGGGACTAGCGGGGGGTACCATCGAGACCCAGTACTTC.

The rearrangement uses TRBV6-1 and TRBJ2-5, with D maybe TRBD2 (5 bases). The DNA end lines up better with TRBJ2-7; the J call may be wrong. CDR1 is MNHNS, CDR2 SASEGT, per germline. The CDR3 runs to 15 residues. The CDR3 reads CASSEWGPGTYEQYF. CDR3 nucleotides: TGTGCCAGCAGTGAATGGGGTCCGGGAACCTACGAGCAGTACTTC.

This clone was observed a handful of times. The genes are TRBV10-3 and TRBJ2-2; TRBD2 matches 10 bases. V gave up 2 bases and J gave up 5 bases; unmatched junction bases: 8. The germline V gene has CDR1 ENHRY and CDR2 SYGVKD. This CDR3 has 17 amino acids. The CDR3 DNA follows: TGTGCCATCAGTGAGGGTCGAGCGGGGGGGCCAACCGGGGAGCTGTTTTTT. Translated: CAISEGRAGGPTGELFF.

The genes are TRBV7-9 and TRBJ2-5; 9 bases match TRBD1. V dropped 0 bases and J dropped 5; count of bases not matched to a gene: 7. The CDR3 loop spans 16 amino acids. Germline CDR1 and CDR2: SEHNR and FQNEAQ (reference sequence). The CDR3 region is CASSLASGTGPETQYF. The CDR3 coding sequence is TGTGCCAGCAGCTTAGCGTCAGGGACAGGGCCGGAGACCCAGTACTTC. Based on the CDR3 plus reference TRBV7-9 and TRBJ2-5, the full variable domain is DTGVSQNPRHKITKRGQNVTFRCDPISEHNRLYWYRQTLGQGPEFLTYFQNEAQLEKSRLLSDRFSAERPKGSFSTLEIQRTEQGDSAMYLCASSLASGTGPETQYFGPGTRLLVL.

This clone turned up a few times. The rearrangement uses TRBV4-2 and TRBJ1-2, with D perhaps matching TRBD1 (6 bases). The germline V and J ends were trimmed by 1 base and 5 bases, with 20 bases remaining between them. The CDR3 is 17 residues long. The germline CDR1 and CDR2 sequences are LGHNA and YNFKEQ. The CDR3 bases are TGTGCCAGCAGCCAAGCCCGCTATACAGGGAAGGGATATGGCTACACCTTC. This codes for CASSQARYTGKGYGYTF.

The chain is built from TRBV6-5 and TRBJ1-5; the D gene is possibly TRBD1 (5 bases). With 5 bases removed from V and 8 bases from J, the gap between germline ends came to 16 bases. Per the germline V gene, CDR1 is MNHEY and CDR2 is SVGAGI. CDR3 length equals 14 residues. The CDR3 DNA reads as TGTGCCAGCAGTAGTCGACAGTTGAGTGAGCCCCAGCATTTT. As protein: CASSSRQLSEPQHF.

The V gene is TRBV14, the J gene TRBJ2-7; D might be TRBD1 (5 bases). Trimming cost V 2 bases and J 2 bases, with 7 bases left between them. The V gene's germline CDR1 is SGHDN and CDR2 FVKESK. The CDR3 has 13 amino acids. The CDR3 reads CASSQTGAYEQYF. Here the CDR3 DNA reads TGTGCCAGCAGCCAAACAGGAGCCTACGAGCAGTACTTC.